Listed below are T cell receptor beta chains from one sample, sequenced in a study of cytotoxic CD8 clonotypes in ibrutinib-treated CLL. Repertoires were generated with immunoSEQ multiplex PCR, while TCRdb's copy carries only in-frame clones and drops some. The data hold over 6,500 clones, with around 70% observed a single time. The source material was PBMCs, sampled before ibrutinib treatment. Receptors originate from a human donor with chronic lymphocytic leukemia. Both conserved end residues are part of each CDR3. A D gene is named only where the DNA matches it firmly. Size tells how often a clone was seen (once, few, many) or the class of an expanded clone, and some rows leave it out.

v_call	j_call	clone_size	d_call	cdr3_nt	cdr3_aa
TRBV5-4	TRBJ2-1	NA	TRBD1	TGTGCCAGCAGCCCTACGACAGGGGGCTCCTACAATGAGCAGTTCTTC	CASSPTTGGSYNEQFF
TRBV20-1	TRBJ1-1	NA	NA	TGCAGTGCCAGCCCTGAAGCTTTCTTT	CSASPEAFF
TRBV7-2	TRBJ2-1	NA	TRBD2	TGTGCCAGCAGCCTTAGGGGGACTAGCGGTTACAATGAGCAGTTCTTC	CASSLRGTSGYNEQFF
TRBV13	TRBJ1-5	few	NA	TGTGCCAGCAGCTTAAGGCATCAGCCCCAGCATTTT	CASSLRHQPQHF
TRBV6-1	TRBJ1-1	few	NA	TGTGCCAGCAGTAAGAGGGAGAACACTGAAGCTTTCTTT	CASSKRENTEAFF
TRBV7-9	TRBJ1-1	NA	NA	TGTGCCAGCAGAACAGGGAGCACTGAAGCTTTCTTT	CASRTGSTEAFF
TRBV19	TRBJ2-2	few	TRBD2	TGTGCCAGTAGTATGATGGGAGGGCGCACCGGGGAGCTGTTTTTT	CASSMMGGRTGELFF
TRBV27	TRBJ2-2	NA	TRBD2	TGTGCCAGCACTTTTTCAGCGGGAGGGACCGGGGAGCTGTTTTTT	CASTFSAGGTGELFF
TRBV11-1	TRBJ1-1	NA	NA	TGTGCCAGCAGCTCCCCCTGGGGACGGATGAACACTGAAGCTTTCTTT	CASSSPWGRMNTEAFF
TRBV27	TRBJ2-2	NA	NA	TGTGCCAGCAGACAAGCCCAGACCGGGGAGCTGTTTTTT	CASRQAQTGELFF
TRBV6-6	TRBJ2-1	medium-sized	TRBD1	TGTGCCAGCAGTTACCAGGGGGCCTACAATGAGCAGTTCTTC	CASSYQGAYNEQFF
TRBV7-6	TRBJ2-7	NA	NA	TGTGCCAGCAGCGAGATAAACTACGAGCAGTACTTC	CASSEINYEQYF